This entry lists 19 T cell receptor beta chains sequenced from one sample in a study of T cells expressing NK-cell markers. TCRdb reprocessed the 5' RACE reads, keeping one entry per CDR3 protein, no DNA. The sample data list about 140,000 distinct CDR3 sequences. Input material: blood T cells: a sorted CD56 or NKG2C T cell subset, CD4+ or CD8+ T cells, or bulk PBMC T cells (not recorded which). These receptors were obtained from a man between 18 and 29 years old in good health.

The chain employs TRBV4-2 and TRBJ2-5; TCRdb selects TRBD2, and the lack of DNA leaves this call unchecked. Germline V gene sequence: CDR1 LGHNA, CDR2 YNFKEQ. This CDR3 region has 13 residues. This CDR3 is CASRGGGEETQYF.

This chain links TRBV9 with TRBJ2-7; the TRBD1 assignment by TCRdb is unverifiable without DNA. Germline CDR1 is SGDLS and CDR2 is YYNGEE. The CDR3 totals 13 residues. CDR3 in amino acids: CASSGTGGDEQYF.

This sequence joins TRBV5-6 and TRBJ2-1; absent DNA, TCRdb's TRBD2 call cannot be checked. This CDR3 comprises 16 residues. Germline V CDR1 and CDR2: SGHDT, YYEEEE. CDR3 amino acids: CASSLEGLASGNEQFF.

This rearrangement joins TRBV15 to TRBJ2-7; no DNA is available, so the TRBD1 call from TCRdb remains unchecked. CDR1 is LNHNV and CDR2 is YYDKDF in the germline V gene (reference sequence). CDR3 length: 14 residues. CDR3: CATSPSEGDWEQYF.

This rearrangement joins TRBV7-9 to TRBJ2-3; the D call of TRBD1 rests on TCRdb alone, since no DNA is present to check it. Germline lookup yields CDR1 SEHNR and CDR2 FQNEAQ (reference sequence). The CDR3 sequence is 14 residues long. CDR3 protein: CANTRDRAPDTQYF.

This chain uses TRBV4-1 with TRBJ2-3. The CDR3 extends over 15 amino acids. Germline V lookup: CDR1 MGHRA, CDR2 YSYEKL. The CDR3 protein is CASSHPSLSTDTQYF.

The chain has TRBV28 and TRBJ2-2; as DNA is missing, the TRBD2 call by TCRdb cannot be tested. Germline V gene sequence: CDR1 MDHEN, CDR2 SYDVKM. There are 12 residues in the CDR3. CDR3 protein: CATTSPPGELFF.

The gene calls are TRBV19 and TRBJ1-2; TCRdb's D call, TRBD1, is unchecked because there is no DNA. Looked up from germline, CDR1 is LNHDA and CDR2 is SQIVND (reference sequence). CDR3 length: 13 residues. This CDR3 is CATRNDRVYGYTF.

The chain employs TRBV10-3 and TRBJ2-2; TCRdb outputs TRBD2, but without DNA this stays unchecked. The CDR3 has 14 amino acids. Germline-derived CDR1 and CDR2 are ENHRY and SYGVKD. The CDR3 is CAIPGGPDTGELFF.

The chain joins TRBV4-1 to TRBJ1-6; no DNA is available, so the TRBD1 call from TCRdb remains unchecked. The germline gives CDR1 MGHRA, CDR2 YSYEKL. The CDR3 spans 14 residues. CDR3 sequence: CASSHGQYNSPLHF.

CDR3 protein: CASSQPTNTGELFF. This sequence joins TRBV4-3 and TRBJ2-2. In germline, CDR1 is LGHNA, CDR2 YSLEER. This CDR3 has 14 amino acids.

V and J are TRBV12-3 or TRBV12-4 and TRBJ2-1; the TCRdb call, TRBD2, lacks DNA for checking. The CDR3 has 14 residues. The CDR3 sequence is CASNSGRAVYEQFF.

This sequence joins TRBV29-1 and TRBJ2-1; TCRdb's assignment of TRBD2 cannot be checked, as there is no DNA. Germline assignment: CDR1 SQVTM and CDR2 ANQGSEA. The CDR3 is 16 amino acids. The CDR3 here is CSVRGLASQDYNEQFF.

V gene TRBV2 combines with J gene TRBJ2-2; absent DNA, TCRdb's TRBD2 call cannot be checked. CDR1 SNHLY and CDR2 FYNNEI come from the germline V gene. The CDR3 length is 14 residues. This CDR3 is CASSQGLEDGELFF.

The chain is built from TRBV6-4 and TRBJ2-1. Germline-derived CDR1 and CDR2 are MRHNA and SNTAGT. CDR3 size: 16 residues. The CDR3 loop reads CASSDSIGTLLNEQFF.

The genes are TRBV7-6 and TRBJ2-5. Germline loops: CDR1 SGHVS, CDR2 FNYEAQ. The CDR3 loop spans 11 amino acids. The CDR3 here is CASRSQETQYF.

V and J are TRBV12-5 and TRBJ2-2; TCRdb returns TRBD2, unconfirmable since there is no DNA. CDR3 length: 19 amino acids. The germline CDR1 and CDR2 sequences are LGHNT and FRNRAP. CDR3 region: CASGFSTRTSIINTGELFF.

This rearrangement joins TRBV3-1 to TRBJ2-2; with no DNA, the TCRdb D assignment of TRBD1 cannot be verified. Germline values: CDR1 LGHDT, CDR2 YNNKEL (reference sequence). This CDR3 contains 20 residues. Here the CDR3 reads CASSQEWTEQGEPLNGELFF.

The rearrangement uses TRBV6-5 and TRBJ2-3; TCRdb calls TRBD1, which cannot be checked without DNA. CDR3 length: 13 residues. Germline V gives CDR1 MNHEY, CDR2 SVGAGI. CDR3: CASSLQGTDTQYF.